The 8 T cell receptor beta chains listed next were all sequenced from one sample in a study of graft-versus-host responses after intestinal transplantation. These TCRs are of unknown antigen specificity. Assay: immunoSEQ multiplex PCR; the TCRdb copy retains only in-frame clones and omits some. The table includes some 86,000 clones, roughly nine tenths detected once. Sequences were derived from unstimulated CD4+ T cells sorted from spleen or lymph node cells, sampled before intestinal transplant. These receptors were collected from a human donor who received an intestinal transplant.

DNA for the CDR3: TGTGCCAGCAGGGGCACAGGGGGCAGAGGCAATGAGCAGTTCTTC. The encoded protein is CASRGTGGRGNEQFF. This chain joins TRBV6-5 and TRBJ2-1, with 9 bases aligning to TRBD1. The trim removed 6 bases at V and 6 bases at J, leaving 9 bases unmatched. The length of the CDR3 is 15 residues. Germline CDR1 is MNHEY and CDR2 is SVGAGI.

CDR3 nucleotides: TGTGCCAGCAGCTTGCACGCCGGGACAGGGTCAGGGCAGCCCCAGCATTTT. It translates to CASSLHAGTGSGQPQHF. The rearrangement links TRBV5-6 to TRBJ1-5; 9 bases match TRBD1. Germline V gene sequence: CDR1 SGHDT, CDR2 YYEEEE. CDR3 length: 17 amino acids. The V gene end was trimmed by 1 base and the J gene end by 7 bases; junction bases not matched to a gene: 12.

This rearrangement joins TRBV7-9 to TRBJ2-7; 7 nucleotides align to TRBD1. J lost 2 bases, V lost 4 bases, and 8 bases had no gene match. Germline loops: CDR1 SEHNR, CDR2 FQNEAQ (reference sequence). CDR3 length: 15 residues. In DNA form, the CDR3 reads TGTGCCAGCAGCTCTTACAGGGGTACGGCCTACGAGCAGTACTTC. Translating it yields CASSSYRGTAYEQYF.

This chain uses TRBV29-1 with TRBJ1-4, with TRBD1 as a possible D gene (5 bases). The CDR3 sequence is 12 residues long. CDR1 SQVTM and CDR2 ANQGSEA come from the germline V gene. Trimming stripped 7 bases from V and 7 bases from J, with 13 bases between. The CDR3 loop is CSAVGGAEKLFF. Here the CDR3 DNA reads TGCAGCGCCGTGGGGGGTGCTGAAAAACTGTTTTTT.

The CDR3 region is CASRGGGAAYNEQFF. In DNA form, the CDR3 reads TGTGCCAGCAGGGGCGGGGGGGCTGCCTACAATGAGCAGTTCTTC. The V call is TRBV2, the J call TRBJ2-1; the match to TRBD2 covers 9 bases. The CDR3 has 15 amino acids. From germline, CDR1 is SNHLY and CDR2 FYNNEI. The ends lost 6 bases at V and 2 bases at J; junction bases unmatched: 5.

V and J are TRBV10-3 and TRBJ1-1; D is undetermined. CDR1 ENHRY and CDR2 SYGVKD come from the germline V gene. This CDR3 region has 12 residues. V was trimmed by 4 bases and J by 4 bases, leaving 7 bases between them. CDR3 bases: TGTGCCATCAGTGGACAAGGCACTGAAGCTTTCTTT. The encoded protein is CAISGQGTEAFF.

The chain links TRBV19 to TRBJ1-6, with 7 nucleotides matching TRBD1. The germline V gene encodes CDR1 LNHDA and CDR2 SQIVND (reference sequence). The CDR3 loop spans 15 amino acids. V lost 9 bases to trimming and J lost 4 bases; unmatched junction nucleotides: 9. CDR3 nucleotide sequence: TGTGCCAGCAATAATGTACAGGGGTATAATTCACCCCTCCACTTT. Protein product: CASNNVQGYNSPLHF.

This clone was detected only a few times. This chain links TRBV29-1 with TRBJ2-7; D is possibly TRBD1 (6 bases). Germline CDR1 and CDR2: SQVTM and ANQGSEA. V gave up 4 bases and J gave up 3 bases, with 10 bases separating them. This CDR3 comprises 12 residues. The CDR3 coding sequence is TGCAGCGTTGGACAGGTCTTCTACGAGCAGTACTTC. It is translated as CSVGQVFYEQYF.